The following is a T cell receptor beta chain sequence with its context. Its antigen is currently unknown. These data are taken from a study of cytomegalovirus exposure and HLA in healthy donors. Germline lookup yields CDR1 SGHDT and CDR2 YYEEEE. This CDR3 contains 15 residues. J was trimmed by 1 base and V by 3 bases; bases with no gene match: 2. Study findings and constraints: In vitro data verified a few CMV-associated chains as specific for CMV antigens. Cytomegalovirus-associated TCR beta chains were listed, numbering 150 to 200.

Participants comprised healthy donors of bone marrow. With 60 Vbeta and 13 Jbeta primers, the PCR was carried out. Original processing notes: Later analysis identified some 80 million unique TCR beta chains, roughly 11 million shared. Some clones are missing from TCRdb's copy, which holds only in-frame ones; the method was immunoSEQ multiplex PCR. That table gives V, J and clone size, and the DNA gave D and trimming. The data hold some 140,000 clones, with about 80% observed a single time. Sequencing was done on a sample of PBMCs. J is TRBJ1-5 and V is TRBV5-6, with 9 bases aligning to TRBD1. The sequence came from a male donor in good health and CMV-seropositive. The CDR3 DNA reads as TGTGCCAGCAGCTGGGGGACAGGGAGCAATCAGCCCCAGCATTTT. The encoded protein is CASSWGTGSNQPQHF.